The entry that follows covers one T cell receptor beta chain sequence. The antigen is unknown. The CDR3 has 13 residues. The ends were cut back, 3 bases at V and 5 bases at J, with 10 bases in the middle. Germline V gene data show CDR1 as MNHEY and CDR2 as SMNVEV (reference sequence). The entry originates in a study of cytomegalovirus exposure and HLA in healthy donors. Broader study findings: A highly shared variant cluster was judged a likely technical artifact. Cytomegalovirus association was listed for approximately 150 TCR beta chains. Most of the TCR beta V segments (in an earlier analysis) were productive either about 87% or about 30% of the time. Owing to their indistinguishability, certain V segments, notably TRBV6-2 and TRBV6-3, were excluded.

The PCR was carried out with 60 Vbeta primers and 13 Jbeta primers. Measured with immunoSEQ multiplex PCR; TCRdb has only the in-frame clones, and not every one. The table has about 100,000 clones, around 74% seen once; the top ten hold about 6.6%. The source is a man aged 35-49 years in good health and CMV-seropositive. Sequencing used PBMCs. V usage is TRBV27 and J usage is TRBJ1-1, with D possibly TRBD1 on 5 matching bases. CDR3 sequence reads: CASSLAGRTEAFF. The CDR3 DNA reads TGTGCCAGCAGTTTGGCAGGGCGAACTGAAGCTTTCTTT.